The present T cell receptor (beta chain) was sequenced within a study of CD8 T cells in ankylosing spondylitis. This clonotype was detected many times. Its specificity is not known. General observations from the study: Disease-linked clones were reportedly significantly enriched in matched ankylosing spondylitis synovial fluid. Ankylosing spondylitis blood seemed to carry a telltale TCR beta motif made of several highly homologous variants.

One entry per CDR3 protein, called by TCRdb with MiXCR from the 5' RACE reads. Among some 250,000 distinct CDR3 sequences listed, roughly a quarter were seen once. Trimming removed 5 bases at V and 5 bases at J, with 14 bases between. CDR3 length: 13 residues. Germline CDR1 reads DFQATT; CDR2 reads SNEGSKA (reference sequence). The sample was blood, either unsorted or a sorted T cell fraction (not recorded which). The TCR comes from a male donor with ankylosing spondylitis or in good health (not recorded which). V gene TRBV20-1 combines with J gene TRBJ2-3, with D possibly matching TRBD2 (6 bases). Here the CDR3 DNA reads TGCAGTGCTCAGCGGGCAGCGGGAGATACGCAGTATTTT. Translating it yields CSAQRAAGDTQYF.